This entry lists 14 T cell receptor beta chains sequenced from one sample in a study of blood T cell repertoires in COVID-19. Sequenced by immunoSEQ multiplex PCR; TCRdb stores in-frame clones only, minus some. Among about 41,000 clones listed, about 79% were seen once. Sequenced input: peripheral blood. These receptors originate from a woman aged 60-75 years with acute or convalescent COVID-19.

V is TRBV6-5 and J is TRBJ2-5; the D gene is possibly TRBD1 (5 bases). CDR1 and CDR2 from the germline V gene are MNHEY and SVGAGI. The CDR3 length is 15 residues. V lost 2 bases and J 2 bases, leaving 12 bases between the germline ends. CDR3 sequence: CASSYAAGYQETQYF. In nucleotides, the CDR3 is TGTGCCAGCAGTTACGCAGCAGGGTATCAAGAGACCCAGTACTTC.

V is TRBV6-5 and J is TRBJ1-6; D uncertain. V lost 5 bases and J 5 bases, leaving 10 bases between the germline ends. Germline V lookup: CDR1 MNHEY, CDR2 SVGAGI. The CDR3 sequence is 14 residues long. The CDR3 DNA reads TGTGCCAGCAGTCAGGACTTTCATAATTCACCCCTCCACTTT. Translated: CASSQDFHNSPLHF.

A few counts support this clone. The chain employs TRBV9 and TRBJ1-6; TRBD1 aligns across 7 bases. The V and J ends lost 4 bases and 4 bases, in that order; junction bases with no gene match: 2. This CDR3 contains 14 residues. CDR1 and CDR2 (germline): SGDLS, YYNGEE. The CDR3 is CASSPGQYNSPLHF. The CDR3 DNA is TGTGCCAGCAGCCCGGGACAGTATAATTCACCCCTCCACTTT.

The V call is TRBV15, the J call TRBJ2-2; D is possibly TRBD2 (5 bases). The V gene's germline CDR1 is LNHNV and CDR2 YYDKDF (reference sequence). V was clipped by 0 bases and J by 5 bases, with 10 bases between them. This CDR3 has 15 amino acids. Written as DNA, the CDR3 is TGTGCCACCAGCAGAGATCGCACGGGGACCGGGGAGCTGTTTTTT. This codes for CATSRDRTGTGELFF.

The V call is TRBV2, the J call TRBJ1-2, with D perhaps matching TRBD1 (6 bases). This CDR3 spans 13 amino acids. Germline CDR1 SNHLY, CDR2 FYNNEI. V lost 7 bases and J 5 bases, leaving 14 bases between the germline ends. The CDR3, as DNA: TGTGCCAGCATAGGATCGAGGGGGTATGGCTACACCTTC. As protein: CASIGSRGYGYTF. The full variable domain, completed using reference TRBV2 and TRBJ1-2, is EPEVTQTPSHQVTQMGQEVILRCVPISNHLYFYWYRQILGQKVEFLVSFYNNEISEKSEIFDDQFSVERPDGSNFTLKIRSTKLEDSAMYFCASIGSRGYGYTFGSGTRLTVV.

This chain joins TRBV19 and TRBJ2-3; 8 bases match TRBD2. The CDR3 length is 17 residues. The junction had 12 bases not matched to a gene; V was cut back by 4 bases and J by 3 bases. Per germline, CDR1 LNHDA and CDR2 SQIVND (reference sequence). CDR3 sequence reads: CASSSLSGGGRTDTQYF. The CDR3, as DNA: TGTGCCAGTAGTAGCCTATCCGGGGGGGGTCGGACAGATACGCAGTATTTT.

This sequence joins TRBV11-2 and TRBJ1-3; D gene unclear. V lost 1 base and J 1 base, leaving 5 bases between the germline ends. There are 14 residues in the CDR3. Germline CDR1 SGHAT, CDR2 FQNNGV. DNA of the CDR3: TGTGCCAGCAGCTTAGGACTGTCTGGAAACACCATATATTTT. This encodes CASSLGLSGNTIYF.

Notes on this clone: The germline gene is not matched at one end of the junction; a read error may be the cause. This chain links TRBV12-3 or TRBV12-4 with TRBJ2-1, with D unclear. The CDR3 contains 11 residues. The CDR3, as DNA: TGTGCCAGCAGCATTAGTAATGGGCAGTTCTTC. It specifies CASSISNGQFF.

This clone came up once. The chain joins TRBV2 to TRBJ2-2, with unresolved D. This CDR3 region has 11 residues. Trimming took off 7 bases at V and 8 bases at J, with 8 bases between the two ends. Germline V gene lookup returns CDR1 SNHLY and CDR2 FYNNEI. CDR3 loop: CASTNSGELFF. CDR3 nucleotides: TGTGCCAGCACCAACAGTGGGGAGCTGTTTTTT.

This clone came up once. The rearrangement joins TRBV10-2 to TRBJ1-2; tentative D call: TRBD1 (5 bases). The CDR3 is made up of 13 amino acids. Germline CDR1 WSHSY, CDR2 SAAADI. V lost 5 bases to trimming and J lost 3 bases, with 10 bases between them. The CDR3 reads CASSTGMDYGYTF. CDR3 in DNA: TGCGCCAGCAGTACAGGAATGGACTATGGCTACACCTTC.

This clone has only one observation. The chain carries TRBV10-1 and TRBJ2-2, with TRBD2 matching 8 bases. CDR1 and CDR2 (germline): WNHNN, SYGVQD (reference sequence). The V segment lost 5 bases and the J segment 4 bases; nucleotides outside the gene matches: 6. The CDR3 is 15 amino acids. The CDR3 DNA reads as TGCGCCAGCAGTCCGGGACTAGGAGGCACCGGGGAGCTGTTTTTT. Amino acid sequence: CASSPGLGGTGELFF.

The chain recombines TRBV6-6 with TRBJ1-2, with a tentative D call TRBD1 (6 bases). The germline CDR1 and CDR2 sequences are MNHNY and SVGAGI (reference sequence). The CDR3 runs to 11 residues. Trimming cost V 6 bases and J 8 bases, with 10 bases left between them. CDR3 amino acids: CASSTGKGYTF. Written as DNA, the CDR3 is TGTGCCAGCAGCACAGGGAAGGGCTACACCTTC.

This chain connects TRBV27 to TRBJ2-7, with D possibly matching TRBD2 (5 bases). Germline lookup yields CDR1 MNHEY and CDR2 SMNVEV (reference sequence). The CDR3 covers 13 residues. Trimming took 6 bases from V and 6 from J, leaving 15 bases between them. The chain's CDR3 is CASRIDGIGEQYF. CDR3 coding DNA: TGTGCCAGCAGGATCGACGGGATCGGCGAGCAGTACTTC.

A single count supports this clone. The rearrangement uses TRBV5-4 and TRBJ2-1; TRBD2 matches at 7 bases. The CDR3 has 15 amino acids. Germline trimming cut 3 bases from V and 3 bases from J; bases unmatched to any gene: 6. CDR1 SGHNT and CDR2 YYREEE come from the germline V gene (reference sequence). The CDR3 DNA reads as TGTGCCAGCAGCTGGGATAGCGGGCGCTACAATGAGCAGTTCTTC. This translates into CASSWDSGRYNEQFF.